The 29 T cell receptor beta chains listed next were all sequenced from one sample in a study of early T cells in non-severe SARS-CoV-2 infection. TCRdb re-derived calls from the 5' RACE reads in MiXCR, one entry per CDR3 protein. Of approximately 77,000 distinct CDR3 sequences in the sample, around 12% were seen once. The material was whole blood, obtained at baseline. The receptors stem from an adult who was a healthcare worker with PCR-confirmed SARS-CoV-2 infection or an uninfected control (not recorded which). The donor label of this sample is uncertain.

This clonotype was seen many times. The rearrangement links TRBV25-1 to TRBJ2-7; D is possibly TRBD2 (6 bases). This CDR3 comprises 14 residues. V lost 5 bases and J lost 7, with 18 bases in between. Germline V CDR1 and CDR2: MGHDK, SYGVNS. CDR3 in DNA: TGTGCCAGCAGTTCCTCAAGGGGCGCGGGGGAGCAGTACTTC. Amino acid sequence: CASSSSRGAGEQYF.

Here the CDR3 DNA reads TGTGCCAGCAGTCTAACTAGCGTGCCAGATACGCAGTATTTT. Protein: CASSLTSVPDTQYF. The chain combines TRBV7-2 with TRBJ2-3; TRBD2 matches at 7 bases. Germline CDR1 SGHTA, CDR2 FQGNSA. The CDR3 runs 14 residues. With V trimmed by 6 bases and J by 4 bases, 7 bases remained unmatched.

V gene TRBV24-1 combines with J gene TRBJ2-1; maybe TRBD2 (5 bases). This CDR3 is 17 amino acids long. CDR1 is KGHDR, CDR2 SFDVKD, per germline. Trimming took off 5 bases at V and 4 bases at J, with 20 bases between the two ends. CDR3 in amino acids: CATSAASRGVDYNEQFF. The CDR3, as DNA: TGTGCCACCAGTGCCGCTAGCCGGGGAGTTGATTACAATGAGCAGTTCTTC.

This chain joins TRBV30 and TRBJ2-7; D unresolved. The CDR3 consists of 12 residues. Germline CDR1 reads GTSNPN; CDR2 reads SVGIG (reference sequence). The germline V and J ends were trimmed by 3 bases and 3 bases, with 9 bases remaining between them. The chain's CDR3 is CAWRSRDYEQYF. The CDR3 DNA sequence: TGTGCCTGGAGAAGCAGAGACTACGAGCAGTACTTC.

This clonotype was detected only a few times. This chain connects TRBV20-1 to TRBJ2-3; 8 nucleotides line up with TRBD1. Germline CDR1 reads DFQATT; CDR2 reads SNEGSKA (reference sequence). The CDR3 length is 14 residues. The ends lost 3 bases at V and 5 bases at J; junction bases unmatched: 7. This CDR3 reads CSASLRTGRDTQYF. DNA of the CDR3: TGCAGTGCTAGTCTCAGGACAGGGAGAGATACGCAGTATTTT.

The chain joins TRBV6-6 to TRBJ1-1; 8 bases match TRBD1. Per the germline V gene, CDR1 is MNHNY and CDR2 is SVGAGI (reference sequence). The CDR3 has 14 amino acids. V shed 6 bases, J shed 4 bases, and the junction held 7 bases outside the gene matches. CDR3 sequence reads: CASRPGQGGTEAFF. In DNA, the CDR3 is TGTGCCAGCAGACCCGGACAGGGAGGCACTGAAGCTTTCTTT.

This clonotype was recorded many times. The V and J genes are TRBV29-1 and TRBJ2-7; 7 nucleotides align to TRBD1. Germline lookup yields CDR1 SQVTM and CDR2 ANQGSEA. Trimming took 6 bases from V and 0 from J; bases not matched to a gene: 5. The CDR3 extends over 13 amino acids. The CDR3 DNA follows: TGCAGCGTAAAGACAGGGAGCTCCTACGAGCAGTACTTC. Its protein is CSVKTGSSYEQYF.

In its sample, this clonotype was seen many times. The genes are TRBV4-2 and TRBJ2-1; tentatively, D is TRBD2 (6 bases). Germline V CDR1 and CDR2: LGHNA, YNFKEQ. The CDR3 is made up of 16 amino acids. The ends were cut back, 0 bases at V and 10 bases at J, with 19 bases in the middle. The CDR3 DNA sequence: TGTGCCAGCAGCCAAGATCCCCCTAGCGCGGTGGGAGAGCAGTTCTTC. Its protein is CASSQDPPSAVGEQFF.

This clonotype has just a few counts. The rearrangement links TRBV12-3 or TRBV12-4 to TRBJ1-6, with 9 bases matching TRBD1. V gave up 2 bases and J gave up 9 bases; unmatched junction bases: 8. This CDR3 has 16 amino acids. The CDR3 sequence is CASSLKVGQGVSPLHF. The CDR3 DNA sequence: TGTGCCAGCAGTTTAAAAGTGGGACAGGGCGTTTCACCCCTCCACTTT.

This clonotype was seen a few times. The J gene is TRBJ1-4, the V gene TRBV25-1, with 8 bases fitting TRBD1. Germline V gives CDR1 MGHDK, CDR2 SYGVNS. V lost 4 bases, J lost 4 bases, and 8 bases stayed unmatched. The CDR3 extends over 16 amino acids. This CDR3 is CASSGGLDRGNEKLFF. The CDR3 region has the DNA TGTGCCAGCAGTGGGGGCCTCGACAGGGGTAATGAAAAACTGTTTTTT.

V gene TRBV7-2 combines with J gene TRBJ2-1, with D tentatively TRBD2 (5 bases). V lost 5 bases and J 8 bases, leaving 10 bases between the germline ends. CDR1 and CDR2 from the germline V gene are SGHTA and FQGNSA. This CDR3 has 12 amino acids. In DNA, the CDR3 is TGTGCCAGCAGCCGCGGACTTCATGAGCAGTTCTTC. Translation gives CASSRGLHEQFF.

This clonotype was counted a few times. This sequence joins TRBV12-3 or TRBV12-4 and TRBJ1-6; 7 nucleotides line up with TRBD1. This CDR3 contains 14 residues. Trimming took 6 bases from V and 10 from J; bases not matched to a gene: 9. The CDR3 DNA reads as TGTGCCAGCAGCCGACAGGGAGATAGCTCACCCCTCCACTTT. Translating gives CASSRQGDSSPLHF.

This clonotype was observed at least ten times. The chain combines TRBV11-3 with TRBJ1-3; D is undetermined. The CDR3 is 15 amino acids. Trimming removed 5 bases at V and 0 bases at J, with 11 bases between. Germline loops: CDR1 SGHNT, CDR2 YENEEA. The CDR3 sequence: CASSPPGSSGNTIYF. In DNA form, the CDR3 reads TGTGCCAGCAGCCCCCCCGGGAGCTCTGGAAACACCATATATTTT.

The chain recombines TRBV9 with TRBJ1-1; 7 nucleotides align to TRBD1. The CDR3 runs to 15 residues. Germline V gives CDR1 SGDLS, CDR2 YYNGEE. V lost 2 bases, J lost 0 bases, and 4 bases stayed unmatched. This chain's CDR3 is CASSVGTGVNTEAFF. DNA of the CDR3: TGTGCCAGCAGCGTCGGAACAGGGGTGAACACTGAAGCTTTCTTT.

The chain joins TRBV7-8 to TRBJ2-1, with 16 positions matching TRBD2. The CDR3 contains 16 residues. The V gene's germline CDR1 is SGHVS and CDR2 FQNEAQ. Trimming at V came to 5 bases and at J to 7 bases, leaving 5 bases not matched to a gene. This CDR3 reads CASSAGLAGGGNEQFF. CDR3 DNA sequence: TGTGCCAGCAGCGCGGGACTAGCGGGAGGGGGGAATGAGCAGTTCTTC.

This clonotype was observed a handful of times. J is TRBJ1-1 and V is TRBV10-3; perhaps TRBD1 as D (6 bases). Germline CDR1 and CDR2: ENHRY and SYGVKD. Trimming shortened V by 7 bases and J by 4 bases, and 7 bases separated the two germline ends. The CDR3 sequence is 11 residues long. CDR3: CAIKGGTEAFF. The CDR3 DNA reads TGTGCCATCAAAGGGGGCACTGAAGCTTTCTTT.

The chain joins TRBV12-3 or TRBV12-4 to TRBJ1-2; D gene unclear. The CDR3 is made up of 15 amino acids. Trimming took off 6 bases at V and 2 bases at J, with 16 bases between the two ends. The CDR3 DNA reads as TGTGCCAGCAGCCCCGGTTTTATGGCAAACTATGGCTACACCTTC. Its protein product is CASSPGFMANYGYTF.

This clonotype was seen a few times. This chain links TRBV2 with TRBJ1-6; TRBD1 matches at 8 bases. The CDR3 is 14 amino acids. Germline-derived CDR1 and CDR2 are SNHLY and FYNNEI. J was trimmed by 10 bases and V by 2 bases; bases with no gene match: 4. This CDR3 reads CASSEQGARSPLHF. The CDR3 DNA sequence: TGTGCCAGCAGTGAACAGGGGGCGCGATCACCCCTCCACTTT. Combining the CDR3 with reference TRBV2 and TRBJ1-6 gives the whole variable domain EPEVTQTPSHQVTQMGQEVILRCVPISNHLYFYWYRQILGQKVEFLVSFYNNEISEKSEIFDDQFSVERPDGSNFTLKIRSTKLEDSAMYFCASSEQGARSPLHFGNGTRLTVT.

CDR3 protein: CASSGTVTMNTEAFF. CDR3 sequence (DNA): TGTGCCAGTTCGGGGACAGTCACCATGAACACTGAAGCTTTCTTT. The chain uses TRBV2 and TRBJ1-1, with TRBD1 matching 7 bases. V dropped 9 bases and J dropped 0; count of bases not matched to a gene: 10. CDR3 length equals 15 residues. Germline CDR1 and CDR2: SNHLY and FYNNEI.

The V and J genes are TRBV6-2 or TRBV6-3 and TRBJ2-1; 9 bases line up with TRBD2. The CDR3 has 16 residues. Germline CDR1 MNHEY, CDR2 SVGEGT. V gave up 5 bases and J gave up 6 bases; unmatched junction bases: 11. The DNA for the CDR3 is TGTGCCAGCAGTCGATCCCTAGCGGGGCGGTTCAATGAGCAGTTCTTC. Translated: CASSRSLAGRFNEQFF.

The rearrangement joins TRBV9 to TRBJ2-1; unclear D gene. Germline CDR1 reads SGDLS; CDR2 reads YYNGEE. Trimming removed 4 bases at V and 8 bases at J, with 13 bases between. CDR3 length equals 13 residues. CDR3 nucleotide sequence: TGTGCCAGCAGCCTTTGGGGTGGAGATGAGCAGTTCTTC. Amino acids: CASSLWGGDEQFF.

The chain uses TRBV15 and TRBJ2-7; tentatively, D is TRBD1 (5 bases). Looked up from germline, CDR1 is LNHNV and CDR2 is YYDKDF (reference sequence). This CDR3 has 15 residues. V was trimmed by 1 base and J by 1 base, leaving 11 bases between them. The CDR3 DNA reads as TGTGCCACCAGCAGAGTTCTAGGGGTATCCTACGAGCAGTACTTC. Residues: CATSRVLGVSYEQYF.

This clonotype was counted many times. The gene calls are TRBV13 and TRBJ2-7; no definite D call. V was clipped by 1 base and J by 4 bases, with 8 bases between them. Germline lookup yields CDR1 PRHDT and CDR2 FYEKMQ (reference sequence). This CDR3 has 13 residues. The CDR3 spells CASSLADDYEQYF. Here the CDR3 DNA reads TGTGCCAGCAGCTTAGCGGATGATTACGAGCAGTACTTC. Full variable domain (missing parts from reference TRBV13 and TRBJ2-7): AAGVIQSPRHLIKEKRETATLKCYPIPRHDTVYWYQQGPGQDPQFLISFYEKMQSDKGSIPDRFSAQQFSDYHSELNMSSLELGDSALYFCASSLADDYEQYFGPGTRLTVT.

In this sample, this clonotype turned up many times. This chain uses TRBV13 with TRBJ1-4, with D uncertain. The germline V and J ends were trimmed by 5 bases and 6 bases, with 10 bases remaining between them. CDR3 length: 13 amino acids. Looked up from germline, CDR1 is PRHDT and CDR2 is FYEKMQ (reference sequence). This CDR3 is CASSKDRDEKLFF. CDR3 in DNA: TGTGCCAGCAGCAAGGACCGGGATGAAAAACTGTTTTTT.

This clonotype has more than one count but fewer than ten. The rearrangement links TRBV6-5 to TRBJ1-5, with D possibly matching TRBD1 (5 bases). Trimming left V 5 bases short and J 5 bases short, with 16 bases between. This CDR3 spans 15 amino acids. Germline CDR1 reads MNHEY; CDR2 reads SVGAGI. The CDR3 coding sequence is TGTGCCAGCAGTCCAAGCTGGGGGGGATATCAGCCCCAGCATTTT. Translated, it gives CASSPSWGGYQPQHF.

This clonotype was detected a few times. J is TRBJ2-7 and V is TRBV6-2 or TRBV6-3; D perhaps matches TRBD2 (6 bases). The CDR3 consists of 12 residues. Germline loops: CDR1 MNHEY, CDR2 SVGEGT. Trimming stripped 7 bases from V and 2 bases from J, with 9 bases between. The CDR3 DNA reads as TGTGCCAGCAAGACTAGGACCTACGAGCAGTACTTC. This gives the protein CASKTRTYEQYF.

To note about this clonotype: At one end the junction does not follow the germline gene, possibly because of a read error. The chain uses TRBV10-3 and TRBJ1-4, with D unclear. Germline-derived CDR1 and CDR2 are ENHRY and SYGVKD. The CDR3 spans 14 residues. CDR3 loop: CTISEGHTNEKLFF. The CDR3 DNA is TGTACCATCAGTGAAGGGCACACCAATGAAAAACTGTTTTTT.

This clonotype was observed at least ten times. The chain couples TRBV12-3 or TRBV12-4 to TRBJ2-1; D remains ambiguous. The CDR3 covers 14 residues. Trimming removed 1 base at V and 5 bases at J, with 9 bases between. The CDR3 reads CASSLGAADNEQFF. As DNA, the CDR3 is TGTGCCAGCAGTTTAGGGGCCGCCGACAATGAGCAGTTCTTC.

In this sample, this clonotype turned up many times. V is TRBV27 and J is TRBJ1-2, with 10 bases matching TRBD1. V gave up 5 bases and J gave up 4 bases; unmatched junction bases: 10. The CDR3 is made up of 16 amino acids. Germline CDR1 and CDR2: MNHEY and SMNVEV (reference sequence). Here the CDR3 DNA reads TGTGCCAGCAGTCCGTCACGGACAGGGGGAGGCTATGGCTACACCTTC. Encoded protein: CASSPSRTGGGYGYTF.